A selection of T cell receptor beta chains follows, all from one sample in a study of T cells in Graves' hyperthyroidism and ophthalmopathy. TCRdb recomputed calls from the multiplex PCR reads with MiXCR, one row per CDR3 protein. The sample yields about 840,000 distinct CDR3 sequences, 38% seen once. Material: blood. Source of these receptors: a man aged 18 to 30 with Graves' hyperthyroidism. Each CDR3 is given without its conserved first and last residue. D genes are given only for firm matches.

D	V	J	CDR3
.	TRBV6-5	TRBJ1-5	ASGHNNQPQH
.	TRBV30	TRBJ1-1	AWSVRRGSTEAF
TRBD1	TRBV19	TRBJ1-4	ASSRGGSTNEKLF
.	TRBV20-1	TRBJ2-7	SARGDLPPDHEQY
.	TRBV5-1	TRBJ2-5	ASSLTTLKETQY
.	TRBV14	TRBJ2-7	ASSQVPAEQY
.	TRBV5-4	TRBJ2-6	ASSFKGAGANVLT
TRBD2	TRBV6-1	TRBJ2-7	ASSELAGAYEQY
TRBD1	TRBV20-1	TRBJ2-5	SARRQGGETQY
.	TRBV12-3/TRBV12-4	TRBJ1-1	ASSFGPFDENTEAF
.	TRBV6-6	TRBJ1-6	ASSVGVGERALH
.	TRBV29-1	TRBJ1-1	SLGRDGTEAF
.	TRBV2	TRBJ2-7	ASSQAFDEQY
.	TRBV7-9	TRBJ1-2	ASSSVLGDYYGYT
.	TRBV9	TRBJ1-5	ASSAGGGSNQPQH
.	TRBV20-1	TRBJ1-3	SAKGQENTIY
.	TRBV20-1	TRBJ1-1	SARGPNLASEAF
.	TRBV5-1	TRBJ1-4	ASSQEPTGLGEKLF
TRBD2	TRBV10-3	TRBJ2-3	AISRLAGDADTQY
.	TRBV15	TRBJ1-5	ATSSYRGNQPQH
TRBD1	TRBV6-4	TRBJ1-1	ASSKTGSFAEAF
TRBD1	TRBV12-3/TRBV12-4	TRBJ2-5	ASSLGYRGRGETQY
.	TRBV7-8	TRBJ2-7	ASSLAFGGRDGLREQY
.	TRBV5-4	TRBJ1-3	ASSPTRGGDTIY
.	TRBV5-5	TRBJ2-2	ASSLGGQVNTGELF
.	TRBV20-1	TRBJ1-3	SARMSGNTIY
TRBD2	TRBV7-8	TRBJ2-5	ASSFWGGLAGETQY
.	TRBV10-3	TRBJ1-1	AISESGGPVNTEAF
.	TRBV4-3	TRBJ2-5	ASSQDSGYQETQY
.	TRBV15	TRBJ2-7	ATSSDRLRAYEQY
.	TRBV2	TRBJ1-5	ASSYAGEVSQPQH
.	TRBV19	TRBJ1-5	ASSMTGYHQPQH
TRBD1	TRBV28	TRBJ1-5	ASSQSETGSQPQH
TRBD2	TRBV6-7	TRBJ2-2	ASSYGEAGTNTGELF
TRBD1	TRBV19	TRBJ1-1	ASTHLPGTGDTEAF
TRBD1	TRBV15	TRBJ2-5	ATSRDDRAAETQY
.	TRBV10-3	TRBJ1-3	AISESALSGNTIY
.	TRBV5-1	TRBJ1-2	ASSLAAGIMERGYT
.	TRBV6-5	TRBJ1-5	ASSLIGPRQPQH
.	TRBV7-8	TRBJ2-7	ASSLPSPSPIEQY